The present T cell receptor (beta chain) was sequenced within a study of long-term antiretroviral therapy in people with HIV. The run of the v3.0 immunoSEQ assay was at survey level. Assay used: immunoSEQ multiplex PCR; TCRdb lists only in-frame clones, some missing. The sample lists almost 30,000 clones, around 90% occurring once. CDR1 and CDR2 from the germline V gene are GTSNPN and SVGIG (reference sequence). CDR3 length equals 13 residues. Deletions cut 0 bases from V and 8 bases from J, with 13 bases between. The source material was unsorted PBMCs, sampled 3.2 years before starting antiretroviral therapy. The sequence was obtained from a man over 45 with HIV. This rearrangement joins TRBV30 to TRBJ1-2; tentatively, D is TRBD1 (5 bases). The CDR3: CAWSVNTGRGYTF. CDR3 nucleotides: TGTGCCTGGAGTGTAAATACAGGAAGAGGCTACACCTTC. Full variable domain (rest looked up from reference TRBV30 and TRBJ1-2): SQTIHQWPATLVQPVGSPLSLECTVEGTSNPNLYWYRQAAGRGLQLLFYSVGIGQISSEVPQNLSASRPQDRQFILSSKKLLLSDSGFYLCAWSVNTGRGYTFGSGTRLTVV.